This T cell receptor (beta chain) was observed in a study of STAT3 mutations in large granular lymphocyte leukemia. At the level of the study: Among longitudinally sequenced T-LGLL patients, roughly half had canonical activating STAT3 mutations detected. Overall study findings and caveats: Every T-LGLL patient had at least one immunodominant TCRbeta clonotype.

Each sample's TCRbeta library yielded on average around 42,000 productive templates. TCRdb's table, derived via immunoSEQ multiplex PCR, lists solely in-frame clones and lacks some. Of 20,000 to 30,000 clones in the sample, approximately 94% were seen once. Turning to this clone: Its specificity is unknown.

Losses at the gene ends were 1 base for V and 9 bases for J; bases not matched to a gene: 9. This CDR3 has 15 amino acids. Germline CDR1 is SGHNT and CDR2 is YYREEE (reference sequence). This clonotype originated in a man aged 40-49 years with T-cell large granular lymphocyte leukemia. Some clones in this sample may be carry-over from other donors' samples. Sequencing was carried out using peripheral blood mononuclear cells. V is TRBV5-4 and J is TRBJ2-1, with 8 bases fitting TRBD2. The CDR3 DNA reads TGTGCCAGCAGCTTGAGGCGGGGGGCCGAGGGTGAGCAGTTCTTC. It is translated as CASSLRRGAEGEQFF.